The next 6 T cell receptor beta chains were all read from a single sample in a study of blood T cell repertoires in COVID-19. Profiling relied on immunoSEQ multiplex PCR, and the TCRdb table lists in-frame clones only, not all of them. Counted here are 240,000 or so clones, 86% occurring once; the ten biggest clones make up roughly 2%. The specimen sequenced was PBMCs or T cells enriched from blood (not recorded which). These receptors were taken from a woman aged 50 to 60 who had recovered from COVID-19.

The chain combines TRBV27 with TRBJ2-7; 10 nucleotides line up with TRBD2. Trimming at V came to 5 bases and at J to 2 bases, leaving 9 bases not matched to a gene. There are 16 residues in the CDR3. The germline V gene encodes CDR1 MNHEY and CDR2 SMNVEV (reference sequence). CDR3 DNA sequence: TGTGCCAGCAGTAGACCACTAGCGGGAAGGCCCTACGAGCAGTACTTC. This codes for CASSRPLAGRPYEQYF.

This sequence joins TRBV10-3 and TRBJ2-1, with D perhaps TRBD2 (6 bases). In germline, CDR1 is ENHRY, CDR2 SYGVKD. The CDR3 runs 13 residues. Trimming cost V 1 base and J 15 bases, with 16 bases left between them. CDR3 coding DNA: TGTGCCATCAGTGAGTTAGAAGCGACTAGAGCGTTCTTC. It encodes CAISELEATRAFF.

V is TRBV9 and J is TRBJ1-2, with D perhaps TRBD1 (6 bases). This CDR3 comprises 13 residues. Per the germline V gene, CDR1 is SGDLS and CDR2 is YYNGEE. The V end lost 0 bases, the J end lost 8 bases, and 11 bases lay between the germline ends. CDR3 nucleotides: TGTGCCAGCAGCGTAGTAACAGGGCAAGGCTACACCTTC. Protein product: CASSVVTGQGYTF.

The chain recombines TRBV3-1 (or the pseudogene TRBV3-2) with TRBJ2-5, with 10 bases that match TRBD2. The CDR3 has 15 residues. V shed 3 bases and J 4 bases; nucleotides not matched to a gene: 5. CDR1 LGHDT and CDR2 YNNKEL come from the germline V gene (reference sequence). The chain's CDR3 is CASSQRLAGPETQYF. The CDR3 DNA sequence: TGTGCCAGCAGCCAGCGACTAGCGGGTCCAGAGACCCAGTACTTC.

The rearrangement uses TRBV2 and TRBJ2-3, with D possibly being TRBD1 (6 bases). Trimming took 2 bases from V and 2 from J, leaving 11 bases between them. Germline CDR1 reads SNHLY; CDR2 reads FYNNEI. This CDR3 region has 15 residues. The CDR3 DNA is TGTGCCAGCAGTGAATGGGGGCCATTCACAGATACGCAGTATTTT. Residues: CASSEWGPFTDTQYF.

About this clone itself: Given a much more abundant clone one base away, this may be a read error. The chain employs TRBV11-2 and TRBJ2-7, with D unresolved. The germline CDR1 and CDR2 sequences are SGHAT and FQNNGV. Trimming stripped 8 bases from V and 3 bases from J, with 17 bases between. The CDR3 has 14 residues. The CDR3 bases are TGTGCCAGCGGCCCCGTGGCAAACCACTACGAGCAGTACTTC. Amino acids: CASGPVANHYEQYF.